The next 25 T cell receptor beta chains were all read from a single sample in a study of OX40 agonist ivuxolimab in advanced cancers. The data were produced by immunoSEQ multiplex PCR, yet TCRdb's version contains in-frame clones alone and is incomplete. The data contain about 79,000 clones, approximately 94% of them singletons. Sample: CD4+ or CD8+ T cells sorted from blood, taken in a trial of the OX40 agonist ivuxolimab. Receptors originate from an adult with an advanced solid tumor such as melanoma, head and neck, liver or kidney cancer.

This clone was seen only once. The chain couples TRBV28 to TRBJ1-1, with D possibly matching TRBD1 (6 bases). The CDR3 extends over 14 amino acids. Germline V gene data show CDR1 as MDHEN and CDR2 as SYDVKM. The V end was cut by 4 bases, the J end by 1 base, with 10 bases between. CDR3 nucleotides: TGTGCCAGCAGTTACAGGGTGGGGAACACTGAAGCTTTCTTT. It specifies CASSYRVGNTEAFF.

V is TRBV27 and J is TRBJ1-2, with 7 nucleotides matching TRBD1. Unmatched junction bases numbered 2, after V lost 4 bases and J lost 3 bases. The CDR3 is made up of 13 amino acids. The germline V gene has CDR1 MNHEY and CDR2 SMNVEV (reference sequence). As DNA, the CDR3 is TGTGCCAGCAGTTCCACAGGGGACTATGGCTACACCTTC. It encodes CASSSTGDYGYTF.

The chain carries TRBV28 and TRBJ2-7; TRBD2 matches at 13 bases. The CDR3 loop spans 15 amino acids. Germline V lookup: CDR1 MDHEN, CDR2 SYDVKM. J was trimmed by 7 bases and V by 4 bases; bases with no gene match: 7. CDR3 in amino acids: CASSSPTSGRPEQYF. The CDR3 DNA reads as TGTGCCAGCAGTTCACCGACTAGCGGGAGGCCTGAGCAGTACTTC.

The CDR3 nucleotides are TGTGCCAGCAGTTTTTTCCGACAGGGCGAGCAGTACTTC. It codes for CASSFFRQGEQYF. The chain recombines TRBV28 with TRBJ2-7, with TRBD1 matching over 7 bases. The CDR3 spans 13 residues. CDR1 is MDHEN, CDR2 SYDVKM, per germline. V was pared by 3 bases and J by 6 bases, with 5 bases of the junction left unmatched.

This clone was observed a single time. The J gene is TRBJ2-7, the V gene TRBV1; the table names TRBD2, a call not compared with the DNA. TRBV1 is a documented pseudogene. The CDR3 has 18 amino acids. As DNA, the CDR3 is TGCACCAGCAGCCAAGACGAAGCGGGGGGCCTCCGCTCCTACGAGCAGTACTTC. Amino acids: CTSSQDEAGGLRSYEQYF.

This clone was detected only once. The CDR3: CASSMGGGTEAFF. The DNA for the CDR3 is TGTGCCAGTAGTATGGGGGGGGGAACTGAAGCTTTCTTT. The V gene is TRBV19, the J gene TRBJ1-1; D is possibly TRBD1 (5 bases). V was clipped by 3 bases and J by 5 bases, with 10 bases between them. This CDR3 spans 13 amino acids. Germline V gene lookup returns CDR1 LNHDA and CDR2 SQIVND (reference sequence).

The rearrangement uses TRBV5-4 and TRBJ2-1; D not resolved. The ends were cut back, 4 bases at V and 3 bases at J, with 8 bases in the middle. The germline V gene encodes CDR1 SGHNT and CDR2 YYREEE (reference sequence). This CDR3 has 13 residues. CDR3 sequence (DNA): TGTGCCAGCAGCCAGACCAACTACAATGAGCAGTTCTTC. It specifies CASSQTNYNEQFF.

The genes are TRBV11-2 and TRBJ1-1, with TRBD1 as a possible D gene (6 bases). This CDR3 is built from 17 residues. Germline loops: CDR1 SGHAT, CDR2 FQNNGV. Trimming removed 5 bases at V and 4 bases at J, with 23 bases between. CDR3 sequence (DNA): TGTGCCAGCAGCCACCGATATAAACAGGGAGTGGGCACTGAAGCTTTCTTT. Translating it yields CASSHRYKQGVGTEAFF.

The chain carries TRBV4-1 and TRBJ2-2; tentatively, D is TRBD1 or TRBD2 (5 bases each). Germline V CDR1 and CDR2: MGHRA, YSYEKL. Trimming pared 0 bases from V and 7 bases from J, leaving 21 bases between. The CDR3 spans 18 residues. The CDR3 DNA reads as TGCGCCAGCAGCCAAGAAACCGGGACCGACCTTGGAATCGGGGAGCTGTTTTTT. It translates to CASSQETGTDLGIGELFF.

The chain combines TRBV25-1 with TRBJ2-1; the D is unclear. This CDR3 is 13 amino acids long. V lost 7 bases and J 2 bases, leaving 9 bases between the germline ends. Germline CDR1 is MGHDK and CDR2 is SYGVNS. DNA of the CDR3: TGTGCCAGCAAAGCCCCCACCTACAATGAGCAGTTCTTC. This encodes CASKAPTYNEQFF.

The chain links TRBV7-9 to TRBJ2-5; TRBD2 matches at 8 bases. The assigned J gene may be wrong: the sequence end matches TRBJ2-7 better. Germline CDR1 reads SEHNR; CDR2 reads FQNEAQ (reference sequence). The CDR3 is made up of 14 amino acids. CDR3 residues: CASSGSGTSYEQYF. The CDR3 DNA follows: TGTGCCAGCAGCGGCTCCGGGACTAGCTACGAGCAGTACTTC.

The V and J genes are TRBV5-4 and TRBJ2-7; the match to TRBD1 covers 10 bases. In germline, CDR1 is SGHNT, CDR2 YYREEE (reference sequence). Unmatched junction bases numbered 5, after V lost 5 bases and J lost 3 bases. This CDR3 has 14 residues. The CDR3 DNA is TGTGCCAGCAGTTGGGGGACAGGGGACTACGAGCAGTACTTC. It is translated as CASSWGTGDYEQYF. Based on the CDR3 plus reference TRBV5-4 and TRBJ2-7, the full variable domain is ETGVTQSPTHLIKTRGQQVTLRCSSQSGHNTVSWYQQALGQGPQFIFQYYREEENGRGNFPPRFSGLQFPNYSSELNVNALELDDSALYLCASSWGTGDYEQYFGPGTRLTVT.

The V call is TRBV28, the J call TRBJ2-1; TRBD2 aligns across 7 bases. Trimming took 6 bases from V and 5 from J; bases not matched to a gene: 13. Germline loops: CDR1 MDHEN, CDR2 SYDVKM. There are 16 residues in the CDR3. The CDR3 DNA reads TGTGCCAGCAGATCAATCCAGCGGGAAGGAAACAATGAGCAGTTCTTC. Translation gives CASRSIQREGNNEQFF. The full variable domain, completed using reference TRBV28 and TRBJ2-1, is DVKVTQSSRYLVKRTGEKVFLECVQDMDHENMFWYRQDPGLGLRLIYFSYDVKMKEKGDIPEGYSVSREKKERFSLILESASTNQTSMYLCASRSIQREGNNEQFFGPGTRLTVL.

The rearrangement links TRBV4-1 to TRBJ2-2; D gene ambiguous. In germline, CDR1 is MGHRA, CDR2 YSYEKL. The CDR3 totals 14 residues. Trimming cost V 1 base and J 6 bases, with 9 bases left between them. Here the CDR3 DNA reads TGCGCCAGCAGCCAAGGCCCGGTTCCCGGGGAGCTGTTTTTT. Its translation: CASSQGPVPGELFF.

In regard to this clone: Additional DNA sequences in this sample encode the identical CDR3. The chain employs TRBV5-6 and TRBJ2-7; D remains unclear. Germline CDR1 reads SGHDT; CDR2 reads YYEEEE. This CDR3 is 13 amino acids long. V was shortened by 0 bases and J by 3 bases, with 7 bases between the two germline ends. This chain's CDR3 is CASSLGSSYEQYF. The CDR3 DNA reads as TGTGCCAGCAGCTTGGGTAGCAGCTACGAGCAGTACTTC. The full variable domain, its missing parts supplied by reference TRBV5-6 and TRBJ2-7, is DAGVTQSPTHLIKTRGQQVTLRCSPKSGHDTVSWYQQALGQGPQFIFQYYEEEERQRGNFPDRFSGHQFPNYSSELNVNALLLGDSALYLCASSLGSSYEQYFGPGTRLTVT.

The rearrangement joins TRBV19 to TRBJ2-5; D gene uncertain. The germline V and J ends were trimmed by 1 base and 5 bases, with 8 bases remaining between them. CDR1 is LNHDA, CDR2 SQIVND, per germline (reference sequence). The CDR3 length is 13 residues. CDR3 DNA: TGTGCCAGTAGTATAGGGCCCGGGGAGACCCAGTACTTC. Residues: CASSIGPGETQYF.

The V and J genes are TRBV2 and TRBJ1-1, with 7 positions matching TRBD1. The CDR3 contains 13 residues. CDR1 is SNHLY, CDR2 FYNNEI, per germline. Losses at the gene ends were 5 bases for V and 1 base for J; bases not matched to a gene: 1. The CDR3 here is CASSRTGNTEAFF. The CDR3 DNA sequence: TGTGCCAGCAGTAGGACAGGGAACACTGAAGCTTTCTTT.

The chain carries TRBV27 and TRBJ2-7, with 8 bases matching TRBD2. Germline V gives CDR1 MNHEY, CDR2 SMNVEV (reference sequence). The CDR3 runs to 13 residues. After removal of 5 bases from V and 2 bases from J, the junction contained 2 bases not matched to a gene. DNA of the CDR3: TGTGCCAGCAGTCCGGGACTAGCCTACGAGCAGTACTTC. Its protein product is CASSPGLAYEQYF.

The genes are TRBV7-9 and TRBJ2-3; D gene ambiguous. CDR3 size: 15 residues. Germline lookup yields CDR1 SEHNR and CDR2 FQNEAQ (reference sequence). V shed 1 base and J shed 1 base, with 9 bases lying between them. Here the CDR3 reads CASSLDGAGTDTQYF. CDR3 DNA: TGTGCCAGCAGCTTAGACGGAGCCGGCACAGATACGCAGTATTTT.

V and J are TRBV19 and TRBJ1-1, with 9 bases identical to TRBD1. Trimming cost V 0 bases and J 5 bases; bases outside gene matches: 4. Germline V CDR1 and CDR2: LNHDA, SQIVND (reference sequence). The CDR3 runs 15 residues. The DNA of the CDR3 is TGTGCCAGTAGTATAGAAGGACAGGGGAGGACTGAAGCTTTCTTT. Translated: CASSIEGQGRTEAFF.

J is TRBJ1-1 and V is TRBV6-5; a possible D gene is TRBD1 (6 bases). The CDR3 runs 16 residues. Germline V gene lookup returns CDR1 MNHEY and CDR2 SVGAGI. V lost 4 bases, J lost 4 bases, and 19 bases lay in between. In DNA form, the CDR3 reads TGTGCCAGCAGTTGGGGGATGGGGATGGGGGCCACTGAAGCTTTCTTT. As protein: CASSWGMGMGATEAFF.

The chain employs TRBV5-6 and TRBJ1-5, with D possibly matching TRBD1 (5 bases). V lost 3 bases and J lost 7, with 14 bases in between. Germline assignment: CDR1 SGHDT and CDR2 YYEEEE. This CDR3 is 14 amino acids long. The CDR3: CASSWGRGVQPQHF. The CDR3 nucleotides read TGTGCCAGCAGCTGGGGAAGGGGAGTACAGCCCCAGCATTTT.

J is TRBJ1-2 and V is TRBV28; 9 positions agree with TRBD1. Germline V CDR1 and CDR2: MDHEN, SYDVKM. J gave up 2 bases and V 1 base, and 2 bases lay outside the gene matches. The CDR3 is made up of 15 amino acids. CDR3 DNA sequence: TGTGCCAGCAGTTTATTCACAGGGGGCAACTATGGCTACACCTTC. Encoded protein: CASSLFTGGNYGYTF.

Comments on this clone: The junction and the germline gene differ at one end; a read error may be behind it. V usage is TRBV6-6 and J usage is TRBJ1-4; D is unresolved. Germline V gene sequence: CDR1 MNHNY, CDR2 SVGAGI (reference sequence). The CDR3 is 13 amino acids. The DNA of the CDR3 is TGTGCCAGCACACACGAAACGGAGACCCGAAAAGTGTTT. The encoded protein is CASTHETETRKVF.

The rearrangement joins TRBV15 to TRBJ1-2, with D possibly being TRBD1 (6 bases). The CDR3 spans 18 residues. CDR1 is LNHNV, CDR2 YYDKDF, per germline (reference sequence). The V gene lost 3 bases and the J gene lost 8 bases, with 28 bases spanning the gap. CDR3 residues: CATSRTGVRGGAWNGYTF. CDR3 in DNA: TGTGCCACCAGCAGGACTGGCGTCAGGGGAGGCGCGTGGAACGGCTACACCTTC.